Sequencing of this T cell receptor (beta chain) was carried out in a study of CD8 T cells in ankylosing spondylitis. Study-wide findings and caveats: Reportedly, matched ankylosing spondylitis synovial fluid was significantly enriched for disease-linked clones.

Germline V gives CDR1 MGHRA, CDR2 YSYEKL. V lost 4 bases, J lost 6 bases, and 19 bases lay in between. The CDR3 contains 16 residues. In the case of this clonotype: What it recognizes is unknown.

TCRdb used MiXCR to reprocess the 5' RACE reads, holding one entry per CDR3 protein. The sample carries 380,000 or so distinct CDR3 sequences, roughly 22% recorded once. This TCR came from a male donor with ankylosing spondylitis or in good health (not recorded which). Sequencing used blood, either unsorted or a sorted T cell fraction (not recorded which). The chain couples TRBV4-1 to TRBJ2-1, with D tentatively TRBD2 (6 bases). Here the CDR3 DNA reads TGCGCCAGCAGCCTTTTTACGGGGGTTGATTCCAATGAGCAGTTCTTC. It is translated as CASSLFTGVDSNEQFF.